This TCR beta chain was recovered during a study of blood T cell repertoires in COVID-19. Repertoires were generated with immunoSEQ multiplex PCR, while TCRdb's copy carries only in-frame clones and drops some. The table lists approximately 220,000 clones, approximately 90% of them singletons, with 3% to 4% in the top ten. V was pared by 0 bases and J by 9 bases, with 18 bases between. Germline CDR1 reads MGHRA; CDR2 reads YSYEKL. This CDR3 is built from 15 residues. The receptor comes from a woman under 30 in a cohort exposed to, infected with or recovered from COVID-19 (not recorded which). Specimen: PBMCs or T cells enriched from blood (not recorded which). The chain carries TRBV4-1 and TRBJ2-7; D is possibly TRBD2 (5 bases). CDR3 region: CASSQDGIEGIGQYF. As DNA, the CDR3 is TGCGCCAGCAGCCAAGACGGGATCGAAGGGATAGGGCAGTACTTC.